Listed below are T cell receptor beta chains from one sample, sequenced in a study of human T cells and chemical hapten exposure. TCRdb recomputed calls from the RACE reads with MiXCR, one row per CDR3 protein. In the table there are approximately 400,000 distinct CDR3 sequences, more than 4.5% of which are singletons. The sequences come from whole blood, collected in connection with sensitization to the hapten diphenylcyclopropenone (DPC). These receptors all stem from a woman in her fifties or sixties with alopecia areata. Some clones in this sample may be carry-over from other donors' samples. Each CDR3 is given without its conserved first and last residue. Not every row has a clone size; where given, it reads once, few, many or a size class.

TRBV20-1	many	11	TRBJ1-6	SAEDSLNSPLH
TRBV7-8	NA	11	TRBJ1-4	AASGGPNEKLF
TRBV19	many	13	TRBJ2-1	ASSPDRIAYNEQF
TRBV20-1	many	11	TRBJ1-1	SARQRGGTEAF
TRBV6-6	NA	13	TRBJ1-1	ASSYANRGHTEAF
TRBV19	many	14	TRBJ2-7	ASSIYAGVLPGEQY
TRBV7-8	many	15	TRBJ1-4	ASSSPQPGIVSEKLF
TRBV6-5	many	13	TRBJ2-3	ASSYSPRGWDTQY
TRBV5-1	few	12	TRBJ1-1	ASSLADLNTEAF
TRBV11-2	few	12	TRBJ1-2	ASSPRTGARGYT
TRBV29-1	many	11	TRBJ2-7	SVQGGTTNEQY
TRBV4-3	many	11	TRBJ2-7	ASSQARGREQY
TRBV12-3/TRBV12-4	many	12	TRBJ1-4	ASSFRVENEKLF
TRBV20-1	many	11	TRBJ1-4	SAARGRGERLF
TRBV12-3/TRBV12-4	NA	11	TRBJ2-1	ASSFPLGNEQF
TRBV6-7	NA	16	TRBJ2-3	ASSPSDRDPTSTDTQY
TRBV7-9	many	9	TRBJ1-1	ANDPGTEAF
TRBV6-5	many	14	TRBJ2-7	ASKKAGGQGRYEQY
TRBV24-1	many	12	TRBJ2-2	ATSDRTIPGELF
TRBV11-2	many	9	TRBJ2-1	ASSLGEARF
TRBV10-3	many	11	TRBJ2-7	AISETVSYEQY
TRBV4-1	many	14	TRBJ2-3	ASSQETSGVADTQY
TRBV6-5	many	12	TRBJ1-6	ATHFGTGGSPLH
TRBV7-2	few	14	TRBJ2-2	ASTLGLAVGTGELF
TRBV20-1	many	12	TRBJ2-5	SASGGILRETQY
TRBV11-2	NA	10	TRBJ2-7	ASAGQGYEQY
TRBV21-1	NA	14	TRBJ2-1	ASTNGEAYPWNEQF
TRBV12-3/TRBV12-4	many	11	TRBJ1-3	ASSQGRGNTIY
TRBV5-1	many	12	TRBJ1-2	ASSFKEANYGYT
TRBV7-2	many	13	TRBJ2-1	ASSLQPRNNNEQF